This TCR beta chain is from a study of blood T cells in healthy people across ages. The donors, all healthy, were Caucasians living in Russia, aged about 6 to 100. This clonotype was found a few times. The V gene lost 1 base and the J gene lost 3 bases, with 8 bases spanning the gap. This CDR3 spans 13 amino acids. CDR1 is SGHRS and CDR2 is YFSETQ in the germline V gene. Sample-barcoded 5' priming and a J-beta primer mix drove a second PCR of roughly 7 to 11 cycles. TCRdb recomputed calls from the 5' RACE reads with MiXCR, one row per CDR3 protein. The repertoire holds over 1,500,000 distinct CDR3 sequences, with around half as singletons.

Sequencing used blood. This TCR was sampled from a woman in her 40s in good health. J is TRBJ2-7 and V is TRBV5-1, with unresolved D. CDR3 loop: CASSLSTVYEQYF. CDR3 DNA: TGCGCCAGCAGCTTGAGCACTGTCTACGAGCAGTACTTC.